A single sample is the source of the 4 T cell receptor beta chains below, sequenced in a study of prognosis after radiotherapy for stage I lung cancer. The study amplified the TCR beta CDR3 region from genomic DNA. This amplification was carried out by two rounds of multiplex PCR. First-round PCR, the initial amplification, used primers specific to each TRBV and TRBJ gene. TCRdb fed the multiplex PCR reads into MiXCR, producing one record per CDR3 protein. The repertoire holds some 60,000 distinct CDR3 sequences, with more than 20% as singletons. The material sequenced was PBMCs, taken before or after stereotactic body radiation therapy (not recorded which). These receptors came from a donor over 45 with non-small cell lung cancer.

This clonotype was observed many times. The J gene is TRBJ2-7, the V gene TRBV2, with 8 bases fitting TRBD1. The junction had 15 bases not matched to a gene; V was cut back by 10 bases and J by 7 bases. CDR1 is SNHLY and CDR2 is FYNNEI in the germline V gene. The CDR3 is 14 amino acids. This CDR3 reads CATGGDRGGREQYF. The CDR3 DNA reads TGTGCCACAGGGGGTGACAGGGGAGGAAGGGAGCAGTACTTC.

This clonotype was seen a few times. The chain joins TRBV7-9 to TRBJ2-3, with D unclear. The CDR3 consists of 15 residues. Germline loops: CDR1 SEHNR, CDR2 FQNEAQ (reference sequence). V dropped 1 base and J dropped 1 base, with 9 bases sitting between them. The CDR3: CASSLGGRGTDTQYF. The CDR3, as DNA: TGTGCCAGCAGCTTAGGCGGACGTGGCACAGATACGCAGTATTTT.

The sample holds many counts of this clonotype. The chain recombines TRBV5-1 with TRBJ2-1, with no clear D. Germline V gives CDR1 SGHRS, CDR2 YFSETQ. The V end lost 4 bases, the J end lost 3 bases, and 8 bases lay between the germline ends. There are 13 residues in the CDR3. Here the CDR3 reads CASSINGYNEQFF. The CDR3 region has the DNA TGCGCCAGCAGCATAAATGGCTACAATGAGCAGTTCTTC.

Points on this clonotype: One end of the junction fails to match germline, which may point to a read error. CDR3 protein: CASSQGSGYTDKQYF. The DNA for the CDR3 is TGTGCCAGCAGCCAAGGATCCGGATACACAGATAAGCAGTATTTT. The chain employs TRBV4-2 and TRBJ2-3; D unclear. CDR1 and CDR2 (germline): LGHNA, YNFKEQ. The CDR3 is 15 amino acids.